This TCR beta chain was captured by sequencing in a study of PD-1 blockade in mismatch repair-deficient tumors. Overall study findings and caveats: Tumor-resident clones, often absent from pretreatment blood, expanded after pembrolizumab and then contracted.

Every patient had mismatch repair deficiency by PCR or immunohistochemistry. TCR sequencing covered a few patients who responded to pembrolizumab. Germline CDR1 is SEHNR and CDR2 is FQNEAQ (reference sequence). Trimming took off 3 bases at V and 4 bases at J, with 7 bases between the two ends. This CDR3 region has 12 residues. As to this clone: Antigen specificity is unknown.

Assay: immunoSEQ multiplex PCR; the TCRdb copy retains only in-frame clones and omits some. The sample carries about 120,000 clones, 88% recorded once. The sequence derives from an adult with mismatch repair-deficient cancer. This chain uses TRBV7-9 with TRBJ2-7; D ambiguous. Sequencing used peripheral blood, obtained just over 70 weeks after starting pembrolizumab. CDR3: CASSFLFYEQYF. The CDR3 DNA reads TGTGCCAGCAGCTTCCTATTTTACGAGCAGTACTTC.